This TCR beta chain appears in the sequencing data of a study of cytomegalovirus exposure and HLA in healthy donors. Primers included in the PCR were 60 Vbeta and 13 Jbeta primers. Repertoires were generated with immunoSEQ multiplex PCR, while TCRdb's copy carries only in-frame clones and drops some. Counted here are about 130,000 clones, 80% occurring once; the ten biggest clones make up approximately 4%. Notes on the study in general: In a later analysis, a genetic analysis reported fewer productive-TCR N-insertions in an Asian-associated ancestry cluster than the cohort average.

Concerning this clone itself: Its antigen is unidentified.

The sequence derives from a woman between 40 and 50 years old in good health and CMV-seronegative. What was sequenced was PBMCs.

In nucleotides, the CDR3 is TGTGCCAGCAGCCTGGGACAGGGGGCATCCAATCAGCCCCAGCATTTT. This sequence encodes CASSLGQGASNQPQHF. The J gene is TRBJ1-5, the V gene TRBV7-9, with 12 bases aligning to TRBD1. Germline CDR1 and CDR2: SEHNR and FQNEAQ (reference sequence). Losses at the gene ends were 5 bases for V and 3 bases for J; bases not matched to a gene: 5. The length of the CDR3 is 16 residues.